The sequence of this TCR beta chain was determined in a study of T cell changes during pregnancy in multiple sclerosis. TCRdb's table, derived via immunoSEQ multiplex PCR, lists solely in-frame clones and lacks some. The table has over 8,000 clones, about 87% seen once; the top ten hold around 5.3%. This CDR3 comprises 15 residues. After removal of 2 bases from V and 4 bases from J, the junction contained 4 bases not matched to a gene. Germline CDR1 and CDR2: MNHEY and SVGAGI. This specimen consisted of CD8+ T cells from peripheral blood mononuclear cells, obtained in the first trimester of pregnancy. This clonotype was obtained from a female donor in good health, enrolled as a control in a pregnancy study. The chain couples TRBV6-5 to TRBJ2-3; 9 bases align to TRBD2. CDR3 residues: CASSYVSGSADTQYF. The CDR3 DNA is TGTGCCAGCAGTTACGTTAGCGGGAGTGCAGATACGCAGTATTTT.